These 7 T cell receptor beta chains were all obtained from the same sample, sequenced in a study of Graves' ophthalmopathy and Graves' hyperthyroidism. Amplified material comprised TCR beta CDR3 regions derived from RNA transcripts. Amplification began with first-round RT-PCR using HTBI primers, then second-round multiplex PCR was performed. TCRdb re-derived calls from the multiplex PCR reads in MiXCR, one entry per CDR3 protein. The sample lists over 15,000 distinct CDR3 sequences, more than 45% occurring once. Sample: peripheral blood. These receptors were collected from a woman aged 40 to 50 with stable Graves' hyperthyroidism.

This clonotype was detected ten times or more. This chain uses TRBV9 with TRBJ2-4; D not certain. Germline V gene sequence: CDR1 SGDLS, CDR2 YYNGEE. Trimming stripped 3 bases from V and 7 bases from J, with 8 bases between. The CDR3 covers 12 residues. In nucleotides, the CDR3 is TGTGCCAGCAGCGGCATTGCGAACATTCAGTACTTC. It translates to CASSGIANIQYF. The full variable domain, its missing parts supplied by reference TRBV9 and TRBJ2-4, is DSGVTQTPKHLITATGQRVTLRCSPRSGDLSVYWYQQSLDQGLQFLIQYYNGEERAKGNILERFSAQQFPDLHSELNLSSLELGDSALYFCASSGIANIQYFGAGTRLSVL.

To note about this clonotype: This clone may be a read error of a much larger clone one base away. V gene TRBV7-2 combines with J gene TRBJ2-4, with a possible D match to TRBD1 (6 bases). The V end lost 10 bases, the J end lost 9 bases, and 22 bases lay between the germline ends. CDR1 SGHTA and CDR2 FQGNSA come from the germline V gene. The CDR3 consists of 14 residues. For the CDR3, the DNA is TGTGCCAACACCCCTGTGGGGGCTCTCGGCATTCAGTACTTC. Translation gives CANTPVGALGIQYF.

The chain couples TRBV2 to TRBJ1-2; 9 bases are a match to TRBD1. Losses at the gene ends were 8 bases for V and 2 bases for J; bases not matched to a gene: 6. The germline V gene encodes CDR1 SNHLY and CDR2 FYNNEI. The CDR3 has 14 amino acids. In DNA form, the CDR3 reads TGTGCCAGCTATTCCGGGACAGGGAACTATGGCTACACCTTC. Protein: CASYSGTGNYGYTF.

The table lists this clonotype with many counts. The V gene is TRBV9, the J gene TRBJ1-1; the D gene is possibly TRBD1 (6 bases). There are 13 residues in the CDR3. Germline values: CDR1 SGDLS, CDR2 YYNGEE. The ends were cut back, 4 bases at V and 10 bases at J, with 17 bases in the middle. CDR3 sequence (DNA): TGTGCCAGCAGCCCTGCCCCAGGGGAACGAGCTTTCTTT. Amino acids: CASSPAPGERAFF.

This clonotype was counted many times. The chain carries TRBV14 and TRBJ1-4; the D is unclear. CDR1 and CDR2 from the germline V gene are SGHDN and FVKESK. There are 15 residues in the CDR3. V was cut by 5 bases and J by 0 bases, with 10 bases left in between. CDR3 residues: CASSVGTATNEKLFF. In nucleotides, the CDR3 is TGTGCCAGCAGCGTGGGTACGGCAACTAATGAAAAACTGTTTTTT.

The chain recombines TRBV7-6 with TRBJ2-7, with D perhaps matching TRBD1 or TRBD2 (5 bases each). The V gene lost 4 bases and the J gene lost 0 bases, with 7 bases spanning the gap. Germline CDR1 SGHVS, CDR2 FNYEAQ. This CDR3 comprises 13 residues. The CDR3 region is CASSSGASYEQYF. The CDR3 DNA is TGTGCCAGCAGCTCCGGGGCCTCCTACGAGCAGTACTTC.

For this clonotype: As the CDR3 is not closed by the conserved phenylalanine or tryptophan, this likely results from a read error. Because the CDR3's place on the DNA is in doubt, the DNA is left out and the CDR3 is given as listed by TCRdb. This chain connects TRBV10-3 to TRBJ2-5; the table's D gene call, TRBD1, was not cross checked with the DNA. The CDR3 spans 18 amino acids, including both terminal residues. In germline, CDR1 is ENHRY, CDR2 SYGVKD. This CDR3 reads CAIKETAGTGGYGYTFGS.